This T cell receptor (beta chain) was sequenced during a study of T cells in localized non-small cell lung cancer. With 2 bases removed from V and 4 bases from J, the gap between germline ends came to 12 bases. This CDR3 spans 14 amino acids. The germline gives CDR1 GTSNPN, CDR2 SVGIG (reference sequence). Assay: immunoSEQ multiplex PCR; the TCRdb copy retains only in-frame clones and omits some. The sample lists almost 5,500 clones; about 85% were seen once. The sequenced sample was PBMCs, obtained before any cancer treatment. The chain links TRBV30 to TRBJ2-1; TRBD2 is a possible D gene (5 bases). This clonotype was obtained from a woman aged 35-70 years with stage II lung adenocarcinoma. CDR3 sequence: CAWSLLSGYNEQFF. The DNA of the CDR3 is TGTGCCTGGAGTCTACTGAGCGGTTACAATGAGCAGTTCTTC.